Each of the 20 T cell receptor beta chains below was sequenced from the same sample in a study of T-cell reconstitution after alpha-beta-depleted transplantation in children (dated by TCRdb to the mid-2010s). Receptors were amplified or captured by PCR. The sample was run on an Illumina HiSeq 2500. TCR libraries were prepared with molecular barcoding, using unique molecular identifiers to normalize TCRbeta repertoire quantification. TCRdb reanalyzed the raw reads on its own, using fastp at Q25 for trimming and MiXCR for clone calling, and kept in-frame beta chains. Each CDR3 protein appears once, grouped with its most common genes and DNA. In this sample the table shows a few hundred thousand distinct CDR3 sequences, 7.5% to 10% of which occur a single time. Together, the top ten hold about 5% of the sample. Material: PBMCs from the stem cell graft donor, obtained from the stem cell graft. The receptors come from a human donor who donated a stem cell graft to a child with SCID.

The sample holds many counts of this clonotype. The chain recombines TRBV12-3 or TRBV12-4 with TRBJ2-7, with 9 nucleotides matching TRBD1. The CDR3 contains 13 residues. Losses at the gene ends were 5 bases for V and 4 bases for J; bases not matched to a gene: 3. The CDR3 sequence: CASSGQGSYEQYF. In DNA form, the CDR3 reads TGTGCCAGCAGTGGACAGGGGTCTTACGAGCAGTACTTC.

This clonotype was counted ten times or more. The chain recombines TRBV20-1 with TRBJ2-1; 7 positions match TRBD2. Germline V CDR1 and CDR2: DFQATT, SNEGSKA (reference sequence). This CDR3 is 14 amino acids long. With V trimmed by 5 bases and J by 2 bases, 6 bases remained unmatched. CDR3 in DNA: TGCAGTGCTGACCTGGCGGGGGCCTACAATGAGCAGTTCTTC. Its translation: CSADLAGAYNEQFF.

This clonotype came up many times. This rearrangement joins TRBV7-9 to TRBJ1-3, with D unclear. Germline assignment: CDR1 SEHNR and CDR2 FQNEAQ (reference sequence). The V end was cut by 5 bases, the J end by 0 bases, with 8 bases between. The CDR3 contains 14 residues. CDR3 region: CASSPLLSGNTIYF. In DNA, the CDR3 is TGTGCCAGCAGCCCTCTCCTCTCTGGAAACACCATATATTTT. Together with reference TRBV7-9 and TRBJ1-3, the CDR3 gives the full variable domain: DTGVSQNPRHKITKRGQNVTFRCDPISEHNRLYWYRQTLGQGPEFLTYFQNEAQLEKSRLLSDRFSAERPKGSFSTLEIQRTEQGDSAMYLCASSPLLSGNTIYFGEGSWLTVV.

This clonotype has just a few counts. The chain couples TRBV5-1 to TRBJ2-5; the D gene is possibly TRBD1 (6 bases). CDR1 is SGHRS, CDR2 YFSETQ, per germline. The V gene lost 2 bases and the J gene lost 0 bases, with 17 bases spanning the gap. The CDR3 has 17 amino acids. CDR3: CASSFGAGAPYQETQYF. The CDR3 region has the DNA TGCGCCAGCAGCTTTGGGGCAGGGGCCCCATACCAAGAGACCCAGTACTTC.

This clonotype was counted at least ten times. The chain is built from TRBV4-2 and TRBJ2-1, with D hard to call. Looked up from germline, CDR1 is LGHNA and CDR2 is YNFKEQ. V lost 0 bases and J 7 bases, leaving 7 bases between the germline ends. The CDR3 totals 13 residues. The CDR3 coding sequence is TGTGCCAGCAGCCAAGAGAGTGCGAATGAGCAGTTCTTC. Its translation is CASSQESANEQFF.

At least ten counts were recorded for this clonotype. CDR3 nucleotides: TGTGCCAGTAGTATGGGGGGATTCATGAACACTGAAGCTTTCTTT. Its protein is CASSMGGFMNTEAFF. The chain recombines TRBV19 with TRBJ1-1; possible D gene TRBD1, 5 bases. Germline CDR1 LNHDA, CDR2 SQIVND (reference sequence). Trimming cost V 3 bases and J 0 bases, with 11 bases left between them. The CDR3 has 15 amino acids.

This clonotype was seen only a few times. This chain connects TRBV25-1 to TRBJ2-7; the D gene is possibly TRBD1 (5 bases). The V and J ends lost 2 bases and 6 bases respectively, with 17 bases between them. CDR1 is MGHDK and CDR2 is SYGVNS in the germline V gene. The CDR3 is 15 residues long. As DNA, the CDR3 is TGTGCCAGCAGTGAAGTCGGAGCAGGGAAGGGCGAGCAGTACTTC. It codes for CASSEVGAGKGEQYF.

This clonotype was observed many times. This CDR3 is CAISVTGLSETQYF. In nucleotides, the CDR3 is TGTGCCATCAGTGTTACAGGGCTTAGCGAGACCCAGTACTTC. The chain carries TRBV10-3 and TRBJ2-5, with D possibly TRBD1 on 6 matching bases. Germline CDR1 ENHRY, CDR2 SYGVKD. The CDR3 is made up of 14 amino acids. V lost 4 bases and J 5 bases, leaving 14 bases between the germline ends.

This clonotype has a count of ten or more. The chain carries TRBV6-1 and TRBJ1-5, with D possibly TRBD1 on 5 matching bases. The CDR3 spans 14 residues. V was pared by 5 bases and J by 3 bases, with 11 bases between. The germline gives CDR1 MNHNS, CDR2 SASEGT. The CDR3 reads CASSPWGSNQPQHF. The CDR3 DNA reads as TGTGCCAGCAGTCCGTGGGGGTCCAATCAGCCCCAGCATTTT.

This clonotype was observed many times. V usage is TRBV24-1 and J usage is TRBJ1-1; D is unresolved. The CDR3 has 13 residues. CDR1 and CDR2 (germline): KGHDR, SFDVKD. V lost 4 bases, J lost 11 bases, and 16 bases lay in between. The CDR3 loop is CATSDGRGRRAFF. The CDR3 region has the DNA TGTGCCACCAGTGACGGCCGGGGTCGTCGGGCTTTCTTT.

This clonotype was recorded at least ten times. This chain links TRBV7-2 with TRBJ2-1; D is unclear. The germline V gene has CDR1 SGHTA and CDR2 FQGNSA. Trimming cost V 4 bases and J 12 bases, with 10 bases left between them. CDR3 size: 11 residues. CDR3 nucleotides: TGTGCCAGCAGCTCCCCACCCTGGCAGTTCTTC. Its protein product is CASSSPPWQFF.

There are a few counts of this clonotype. The chain is built from TRBV20-1 and TRBJ1-3; tentative D call: TRBD1 (6 bases). From germline, CDR1 is DFQATT and CDR2 SNEGSKA (reference sequence). The CDR3 loop spans 15 amino acids. Trimming removed 0 bases from V and 0 bases from J, with 9 bases in between. The CDR3 coding sequence is TGCAGTGCTAGAGATGGGGGGCTCTCTGGAAACACCATATATTTT. The encoded protein is CSARDGGLSGNTIYF.

This clonotype was counted only a few times. The chain carries TRBV4-2 and TRBJ2-1; maybe TRBD2 (6 bases). V was shortened by 0 bases and J by 5 bases, with 17 bases between the two germline ends. Germline CDR1 LGHNA, CDR2 YNFKEQ. The CDR3 is 17 amino acids. CDR3 amino acids: CASSQDLGRGTDNEQFF. CDR3 coding DNA: TGTGCCAGCAGCCAAGATCTGGGGCGGGGAACGGACAATGAGCAGTTCTTC.

This clonotype has at least ten counts. The chain couples TRBV4-3 to TRBJ2-7; TRBD2 might be the D (5 bases). The CDR3 length is 16 residues. Trimming cost V 4 bases and J 4 bases, with 20 bases left between them. CDR1 and CDR2 from the germline V gene are LGHNA and YSLEER. Here the CDR3 DNA reads TGCGCCAGCAGCCCGAGGTTGGCGGGCGGTTGGTACGAGCAGTACTTC. The encoded protein is CASSPRLAGGWYEQYF.

This clonotype was seen at least ten times. The rearrangement links TRBV7-9 to TRBJ2-7; 8 bases are shared with TRBD1. After removal of 1 base from V and 13 bases from J, the junction contained 9 bases not matched to a gene. Germline V gene sequence: CDR1 SEHNR, CDR2 FQNEAQ (reference sequence). The CDR3 is 13 residues long. Here the CDR3 DNA reads TGTGCCAGCAGCTTAGAGGGGACAGGAGTTTTCTACTTC. Translation: CASSLEGTGVFYF. Complete variable domain (other parts from reference TRBV7-9 and TRBJ2-7): DTGVSQNPRHKITKRGQNVTFRCDPISEHNRLYWYRQTLGQGPEFLTYFQNEAQLEKSRLLSDRFSAERPKGSFSTLEIQRTEQGDSAMYLCASSLEGTGVFYFGPGTRLTVT.

This clonotype appeared many times. The chain is built from TRBV7-6 and TRBJ2-7; D unclear. The CDR3 is made up of 15 amino acids. V was trimmed by 1 base and J by 6 bases, leaving 16 bases between them. CDR1 and CDR2 (germline): SGHVS, FNYEAQ. The CDR3 loop is CASSLGIDPTGEQYF. Written as DNA, the CDR3 is TGTGCCAGCAGCTTAGGAATCGACCCAACGGGCGAGCAGTACTTC.

This clonotype has at least ten counts. The rearrangement uses TRBV7-8 and TRBJ1-1, with D hard to call. The CDR3 extends over 16 amino acids. The germline gives CDR1 SGHVS, CDR2 FQNEAQ. V was trimmed by 1 base and J by 6 bases, leaving 18 bases between them. The CDR3 reads CASSLVAATLPSEAFF. CDR3 nucleotide sequence: TGTGCCAGCAGCTTAGTCGCTGCCACCCTACCATCTGAAGCTTTCTTT.

This clonotype has at least ten counts. At one of its ends the junction is not consistent with the germline gene, which may arise from a read error. The CDR3 spells CASSLRVEGTEVFF. The CDR3 coding sequence is TGCGCCAGCAGCCTCCGGGTCGAAGGCACTGAAGTTTTCTTT. The chain joins TRBV5-1 to TRBJ1-1, with D hard to call. Looked up from germline, CDR1 is SGHRS and CDR2 is YFSETQ. This CDR3 has 14 amino acids.

This clonotype was counted many times. The chain uses TRBV11-2 and TRBJ2-2; 7 bases match TRBD2. The CDR3 consists of 16 residues. J was trimmed by 2 bases and V by 5 bases; bases with no gene match: 8. Germline CDR1 SGHAT, CDR2 FQNNGV. The CDR3 sequence: CASSPVGGYNTGELFF. For the CDR3, the DNA is TGTGCCAGCAGCCCGGTGGGGGGGTATAACACCGGGGAGCTGTTTTTT.

In its sample, this clonotype was seen many times. This sequence joins TRBV20-1 and TRBJ2-7; D not resolved. The CDR3 consists of 16 residues. Trimming removed 0 bases from V and 0 bases from J, with 15 bases in between. Looked up from germline, CDR1 is DFQATT and CDR2 is SNEGSKA (reference sequence). The CDR3 region is CSAREVTGGYSYEQYF. In nucleotides, the CDR3 is TGCAGTGCTAGAGAGGTAACTGGCGGCTACTCCTACGAGCAGTACTTC.